The 10 T cell receptor beta chains listed next were all sequenced from one sample in a study of OX40 agonist ivuxolimab in advanced cancers. The method was immunoSEQ multiplex PCR; TCRdb's version includes in-frame clones alone and lacks a portion of them. This sample carries tens of thousands of clones, approximately 82% of them seen once, and the ten largest clones take about 7.6%. This material consisted of CD4+ or CD8+ T cells sorted from blood, taken in a trial of the OX40 agonist ivuxolimab. The source is an adult with an advanced solid tumor such as melanoma, head and neck, liver or kidney cancer.

The rearrangement uses TRBV20-1 and TRBJ2-5; no clear D gene. CDR3 length: 11 residues. V lost 5 bases to trimming and J lost 3 bases, with 7 bases between them. Germline CDR1 reads DFQATT; CDR2 reads SNEGSKA (reference sequence). The CDR3 nucleotides read TGCAGTGCTCTTGGGGAAGAGACCCAGTACTTC. Encoded protein: CSALGEETQYF.

The chain recombines TRBV28 with TRBJ2-7; 8 bases fit TRBD2. J gave up 4 bases and V 2 bases, and 4 bases lay outside the gene matches. The CDR3 consists of 14 residues. Germline V lookup: CDR1 MDHEN, CDR2 SYDVKM. CDR3 in amino acids: CASSLTGGLYEQYF. In DNA form, the CDR3 reads TGTGCCAGCAGTTTAACGGGAGGGCTATACGAGCAGTACTTC.

This chain connects TRBV5-1 to TRBJ2-3; D gene unclear. CDR1 and CDR2 from the germline V gene are SGHRS and YFSETQ. Trimming pared 4 bases from V and 0 bases from J, leaving 15 bases between. This CDR3 region has 16 residues. In nucleotides, the CDR3 is TGCGCCAGCAGCCTCCAGACTGGTACTAGCACAGATACGCAGTATTTT. This codes for CASSLQTGTSTDTQYF.

This clone has just a few counts. This chain joins TRBV6-4 and TRBJ2-1, with D perhaps TRBD1 (6 bases). V was cut by 2 bases and J by 6 bases, with 8 bases left in between. Germline lookup yields CDR1 MRHNA and CDR2 SNTAGT. The CDR3 is 13 residues long. The CDR3: CASSDTGFNEQFF. The CDR3 DNA reads as TGTGCCAGCAGTGACACAGGGTTCAATGAGCAGTTCTTC.

The chain combines TRBV11-2 with TRBJ1-1, with no clear D. The length of the CDR3 is 13 residues. The germline gives CDR1 SGHAT, CDR2 FQNNGV. Trimming removed 1 base at V and 6 bases at J, with 9 bases between. The CDR3 coding sequence is TGTGCCAGCAGCTTAGCTAATCCCCCTGAAGCTTTCTTT. This gives the protein CASSLANPPEAFF.

The chain recombines TRBV6-5 with TRBJ2-7; D is unresolved. The germline V gene encodes CDR1 MNHEY and CDR2 SVGAGI. Trimming removed 5 bases at V and 7 bases at J, with 9 bases between. CDR3 size: 11 residues. In nucleotides, the CDR3 is TGTGCCAGCAGTCAATCAGAGGAGCAGTACTTC. This codes for CASSQSEEQYF.

The gene calls are TRBV13 and TRBJ2-3; tentatively, D is TRBD2 (5 bases). V was clipped by 7 bases and J by 1 base, with 12 bases between them. This CDR3 spans 14 amino acids. Germline lookup yields CDR1 PRHDT and CDR2 FYEKMQ (reference sequence). Here the CDR3 DNA reads TGTGCCAGCAACTCCCGGCGGGGCACAGATACGCAGTATTTT. This sequence encodes CASNSRRGTDTQYF.

V and J are TRBV5-4 and TRBJ2-5; TRBD1 agrees at 9 bases. V shed 2 bases and J 5 bases; nucleotides not matched to a gene: 10. The germline V gene encodes CDR1 SGHNT and CDR2 YYREEE (reference sequence). The CDR3 has 16 amino acids. CDR3 nucleotides: TGTGCCAGCAGCTTACAGGGGGCTGGCGTGGGGGAGACCCAGTACTTC. It specifies CASSLQGAGVGETQYF.

This chain connects TRBV6-5 to TRBJ1-1; 7 nucleotides match TRBD1. Trimming took 1 base from V and 6 from J; bases not matched to a gene: 8. The CDR3 sequence is 15 residues long. The V gene's germline CDR1 is MNHEY and CDR2 SVGAGI. CDR3 in amino acids: CASSYWDSNGPEAFF. The CDR3 DNA follows: TGTGCCAGCAGTTACTGGGACAGCAACGGTCCTGAAGCTTTCTTT.

V and J are TRBV7-7 and TRBJ2-5, with TRBD1 matching 7 bases. V shed 5 bases and J 5 bases; nucleotides not matched to a gene: 11. This CDR3 has 15 amino acids. Germline V gene sequence: CDR1 SSHAT, CDR2 FNYEAQ (reference sequence). The DNA of the CDR3 is TGTGCCAGCAGCCGACAGGGCCATATAGGCGAGACCCAGTACTTC. Translating it yields CASSRQGHIGETQYF.